This T cell receptor beta chain was retrieved from a study of blood T cell repertoires in COVID-19. On the study more broadly: Before being deemed recovered, Cohort 3 donors had two negative PCRs, clearance, or symptom resolution.

Study processing details: Amplified reference gene primers provided the basis for estimating nucleated cell counts. Assay: immunoSEQ multiplex PCR; the TCRdb copy retains only in-frame clones and omits some. V and J calls plus clone size are reproduced from that table; the DNA served to infer D and trimming. Altogether 350,000 to 400,000 clones are present, over 75% being singletons, with the ten largest covering more than 1.5%. Germline CDR1 reads LNHDA; CDR2 reads SQIVND (reference sequence). This CDR3 is built from 12 residues. Deletions cut 1 base from V and 5 bases from J, with 4 bases between. The specimen sequenced was PBMCs or T cells enriched from blood (not recorded which). The chain is built from TRBV19 and TRBJ2-3; no clear D. This receptor was identified in a man aged 40-55 years in a cohort exposed to, infected with or recovered from COVID-19 (not recorded which). CDR3: CASSIGGDTQYF. The DNA of the CDR3 is TGTGCCAGTAGTATAGGCGGAGATACGCAGTATTTT.